A selection of T cell receptor beta chains follows, all from one sample in a study of molecular identifiers for immune sequencing clone quantification. TCRdb ran MiXCR on the PCR reads and lists one entry per CDR3 protein. The data contain around 94,000 distinct CDR3 sequences, 35% of them seen just once; the ten biggest clones take up about 9.7%. Sequenced sample: naive CD8+ T cells from blood, with Jurkat cell RNA spiked in. The receptor source for this set is a human donor in good health. Some libraries in this study had Jurkat cell RNA spiked in. The CDR3 runs from the conserved cysteine through the conserved F or W. A D gene is named only where the DNA matches it firmly. Clone size is not always given. Where it is, it says once, few, many or a class for expanded clones.

j_gene: TRBJ2-7; d_gene: NA; abundance: NA; v_gene: TRBV10-3; CDR3nt: TGTGCCATCAGTGAGTCGTTCTCCTACGAGCAGTACTTC; CDR3aa: CAISESFSYEQYF
j_gene: TRBJ2-5; d_gene: TRBD2; abundance: NA; v_gene: TRBV20-1; CDR3nt: TGCAGTGCGGTTAGCGGGAGAGAAGGAGAGACCCAGTACTTC; CDR3aa: CSAVSGREGETQYF
j_gene: TRBJ2-7; d_gene: NA; abundance: few; v_gene: TRBV25-1; CDR3nt: TGTGCCAGCAGTGAATTGAAGGACAGCTACGAGCAGTACTTC; CDR3aa: CASSELKDSYEQYF
j_gene: TRBJ2-7; d_gene: NA; abundance: few; v_gene: TRBV20-1; CDR3nt: TGCAGTGGGGCCCAGGGGAACGAGCAGTACTTC; CDR3aa: CSGAQGNEQYF
j_gene: TRBJ2-7; d_gene: NA; abundance: NA; v_gene: TRBV7-2; CDR3nt: TGTGCCAGCAGATTAGAGCGGACACCAACCTACGAGCAGTACTTC; CDR3aa: CASRLERTPTYEQYF
j_gene: TRBJ1-5; d_gene: NA; abundance: few; v_gene: TRBV20-1; CDR3nt: TGCAGTCCCTTGGGCAATAGCCCCGGGTGGACCCAGCATTTT; CDR3aa: CSPLGNSPGWTQHF
j_gene: TRBJ2-6; d_gene: NA; abundance: NA; v_gene: TRBV6-5; CDR3nt: TGTGCCAGCACCAGGGCAAATGGGGCCAACGTCCTGACTTTC; CDR3aa: CASTRANGANVLTF
j_gene: TRBJ2-3; d_gene: TRBD2; abundance: many; v_gene: TRBV28; CDR3nt: TGTGCCAGCAGTTTTCCAACTAGCGGGTACACAGATACGCAGTATTTT; CDR3aa: CASSFPTSGYTDTQYF
j_gene: TRBJ1-2; d_gene: TRBD1; abundance: few; v_gene: TRBV4-1; CDR3nt: TGCGCCAGCAGCCTCGACAGGACAGGGGGAAAGAATGGCTACACCTTC; CDR3aa: CASSLDRTGGKNGYTF
j_gene: TRBJ1-3; d_gene: NA; abundance: few; v_gene: TRBV15; CDR3nt: TGTGCCACTAGAGGGATGGGAAACACCATATATTTT; CDR3aa: CATRGMGNTIYF
j_gene: TRBJ2-7; d_gene: NA; abundance: many; v_gene: TRBV28; CDR3nt: TGTGCCAGCAGTCCGTGGGACGCCTACGAGCAGTACTTC; CDR3aa: CASSPWDAYEQYF
j_gene: TRBJ2-2; d_gene: NA; abundance: NA; v_gene: TRBV10-3; CDR3nt: TGTGCCACCGATGACAGAACGAACACCGGGGAGCTGTTTTTT; CDR3aa: CATDDRTNTGELFF
j_gene: TRBJ2-7; d_gene: NA; abundance: NA; v_gene: TRBV6-2/TRBV6-3; CDR3nt: TGTGCCAGCACCCCGTCGGGTTACGCGCAGTACTTC; CDR3aa: CASTPSGYAQYF
j_gene: TRBJ2-3; d_gene: NA; abundance: many; v_gene: TRBV29-1; CDR3nt: TGCAGCGTTATCGCAGATACGCAGTATTTT; CDR3aa: CSVIADTQYF
j_gene: TRBJ2-7; d_gene: TRBD2; abundance: few; v_gene: TRBV20-1; CDR3nt: TGCAGTGCCGAGGACCTAGCGGAGTCCTACGAGCAGTACTTC; CDR3aa: CSAEDLAESYEQYF
j_gene: TRBJ2-7; d_gene: NA; abundance: many; v_gene: TRBV7-2; CDR3nt: TGTGCCAGCAGCCCGGACGGATACGAGCAGTACTTC; CDR3aa: CASSPDGYEQYF
j_gene: TRBJ2-7; d_gene: NA; abundance: many; v_gene: TRBV6-5; CDR3nt: TGCGCCACCCTGGCCGGGGGCACCGACGAGCAGTACTTC; CDR3aa: CATLAGGTDEQYF
j_gene: TRBJ2-7; d_gene: NA; abundance: NA; v_gene: TRBV4-2; CDR3nt: TGTGCCAGCTGCCAGCACCCGAGTTACGAGCAGTACTTC; CDR3aa: CASCQHPSYEQYF
j_gene: TRBJ2-1; d_gene: NA; abundance: NA; v_gene: TRBV4-2; CDR3nt: TGTGCCAGCAGCCAAGATGGGGTAGCCCCTCAGTTCTTC; CDR3aa: CASSQDGVAPQFF
j_gene: TRBJ2-1; d_gene: NA; abundance: few; v_gene: TRBV7-6; CDR3nt: TGTGCCAGCAGCTGTCGGCAGGGCCCCTACAATGAGCAGTTCTTC; CDR3aa: CASSCRQGPYNEQFF
j_gene: TRBJ1-1; d_gene: TRBD1; abundance: NA; v_gene: TRBV12-3/TRBV12-4; CDR3nt: TGTGCCAGCAACCGGGACAGGGGGAGCACTGAAGCTTTCTTT; CDR3aa: CASNRDRGSTEAFF
j_gene: TRBJ2-1; d_gene: TRBD2; abundance: NA; v_gene: TRBV27; CDR3nt: TGTGCCAGCAGTTTATCGTTAGCGGGGGATGAGCAGATCTTC; CDR3aa: CASSLSLAGDEQIF
j_gene: TRBJ2-1; d_gene: NA; abundance: many; v_gene: TRBV6-2/TRBV6-3; CDR3nt: TGTGCCAGCAGTTACGGTGGGGGTGTCCAGTTCTTC; CDR3aa: CASSYGGGVQFF
j_gene: TRBJ1-4; d_gene: NA; abundance: NA; v_gene: TRBV28; CDR3nt: TGTGCCAGCACACAGATAGGGGGAAAACTGTTTTTT; CDR3aa: CASTQIGGKLFF
j_gene: TRBJ2-1; d_gene: TRBD2; abundance: few; v_gene: TRBV9; CDR3nt: TGTGCCAGCAGCCCTAGACCAGCGGGATACGGTTACAATGAGCAGTTCTTC; CDR3aa: CASSPRPAGYGYNEQFF
j_gene: TRBJ2-6; d_gene: TRBD1; abundance: few; v_gene: TRBV6-6; CDR3nt: TGTGCCAGCAGTTACCCCGGACAGGATCGCTCTGGGGCCAACGTCCTGACTTTC; CDR3aa: CASSYPGQDRSGANVLTF
j_gene: TRBJ1-5; d_gene: TRBD1; abundance: many; v_gene: TRBV28; CDR3nt: TGTGCCACCCAGACAGGGGTCATGGAGAGCAATCAGCCCCAGCATTTT; CDR3aa: CATQTGVMESNQPQHF
j_gene: TRBJ1-5; d_gene: NA; abundance: NA; v_gene: TRBV6-2/TRBV6-3; CDR3nt: TGTGCCAGCAGTTACTCGATCCAGTATCAGCCCCAGCATTTT; CDR3aa: CASSYSIQYQPQHF
j_gene: TRBJ2-3; d_gene: TRBD2; abundance: few; v_gene: TRBV7-9; CDR3nt: TGTGCCAGCAGCCCACTAGCGGGAGGGTTTACAGATACGCAGTATTTT; CDR3aa: CASSPLAGGFTDTQYF
j_gene: TRBJ2-7; d_gene: NA; abundance: NA; v_gene: TRBV19; CDR3nt: TGTGCCAGTAGTAGCGGAGCCTACGAGCAGTACTTC; CDR3aa: CASSSGAYEQYF
j_gene: TRBJ2-1; d_gene: TRBD2; abundance: once; v_gene: TRBV4-1; CDR3nt: TGCGCCAGCAGCCAGGGTAGCGGGGCCTCCTACAATGAGCAGTTCTTC; CDR3aa: CASSQGSGASYNEQFF
j_gene: TRBJ2-7; d_gene: TRBD2; abundance: NA; v_gene: TRBV27; CDR3nt: TGTGCCAGCAGTTTACTCGGACTAGCGGGACCCTACGAGCAGTACTTC; CDR3aa: CASSLLGLAGPYEQYF
j_gene: TRBJ2-3; d_gene: NA; abundance: many; v_gene: TRBV25-1; CDR3nt: TGTGCCAGCAGTGAGGATACGCAGTATTTT; CDR3aa: CASSEDTQYF
j_gene: TRBJ2-2; d_gene: NA; abundance: many; v_gene: TRBV12-3/TRBV12-4; CDR3nt: TGTGCCAGCAGTTTAAGGACCGGGGAGCTGTTTTTT; CDR3aa: CASSLRTGELFF
j_gene: TRBJ2-5; d_gene: NA; abundance: few; v_gene: TRBV28; CDR3nt: TGTGCCAGCAGTCCCCTCTGGGGACCTATCCAAGAGACCCAGTACTTC; CDR3aa: CASSPLWGPIQETQYF
j_gene: TRBJ2-2; d_gene: TRBD1; abundance: NA; v_gene: TRBV11-2; CDR3nt: TGTGCCAGCAGCGCGCAGGGACAGGGGAGCACCGGGGAGCTGTTTTTT; CDR3aa: CASSAQGQGSTGELFF
j_gene: TRBJ2-7; d_gene: NA; abundance: NA; v_gene: TRBV29-1; CDR3nt: TGCAGCGTTTGGGACATCGACGAGCAGTACTTC; CDR3aa: CSVWDIDEQYF
j_gene: TRBJ2-3; d_gene: NA; abundance: NA; v_gene: TRBV18; CDR3nt: TGTGCCAGCTCACCGGACGGGGGCGAAGATACGCAGTATTTT; CDR3aa: CASSPDGGEDTQYF
j_gene: TRBJ2-7; d_gene: NA; abundance: many; v_gene: TRBV20-1; CDR3nt: TGCAGTGCTAGTTACGAACGGGCTAGCTCCTACGAGCAGTACTTC; CDR3aa: CSASYERASSYEQYF
j_gene: TRBJ2-3; d_gene: NA; abundance: many; v_gene: TRBV12-3/TRBV12-4; CDR3nt: TGTGCCAGCAGTCTAGGATGGGGCCGCACAGATACGCAGTATTTT; CDR3aa: CASSLGWGRTDTQYF
j_gene: TRBJ2-1; d_gene: NA; abundance: many; v_gene: TRBV28; CDR3nt: TGTGCCAGCAGCCACGAAGACGGGTACAATGAGCAGTTCTTC; CDR3aa: CASSHEDGYNEQFF
j_gene: TRBJ2-3; d_gene: TRBD2; abundance: many; v_gene: TRBV7-8; CDR3nt: TGTGCCAGCAGCCTAGACCCCCCGACTAGCGGGAGAACAGATACGCAGTATTTT; CDR3aa: CASSLDPPTSGRTDTQYF
j_gene: TRBJ1-4; d_gene: NA; abundance: NA; v_gene: TRBV7-9; CDR3nt: TGTGCCAGCAGCTTAGTTGACAGAGAAGCAACTAATGAAAAACTGTTTTTT; CDR3aa: CASSLVDREATNEKLFF
j_gene: TRBJ2-6; d_gene: NA; abundance: NA; v_gene: TRBV6-2/TRBV6-3; CDR3nt: TGTGCCAGCAGTTACCCCCCGGGGTCGTCTGGGGCCAACGTCCTGACTTTC; CDR3aa: CASSYPPGSSGANVLTF
j_gene: TRBJ2-1; d_gene: TRBD2; abundance: NA; v_gene: TRBV5-5; CDR3nt: TGTACCAGCAGCCCCTACCAGCGGGGGGGTAAGGAGCAGTTCTTC; CDR3aa: CTSSPYQRGGKEQFF
j_gene: TRBJ2-2; d_gene: TRBD2; abundance: NA; v_gene: TRBV6-2/TRBV6-3; CDR3nt: TGTGCCAGCAGTTACTCTCGCGGGAGAGACGGGGAGCTGTTTTTT; CDR3aa: CASSYSRGRDGELFF
j_gene: TRBJ1-6; d_gene: NA; abundance: NA; v_gene: TRBV4-3; CDR3nt: TGCGCCAGCAGCCAAGACCAGGGAGGTTCACCCCTCCACTTT; CDR3aa: CASSQDQGGSPLHF
j_gene: TRBJ2-1; d_gene: NA; abundance: NA; v_gene: TRBV27; CDR3nt: TGTGCCAGCAGCCTAAGCGTAAAGGGGGGTGAGCAGTTCTTC; CDR3aa: CASSLSVKGGEQFF
j_gene: TRBJ2-7; d_gene: NA; abundance: NA; v_gene: TRBV12-3/TRBV12-4; CDR3nt: TGTGCCAGCAGTACCGGGACTTTCTACGAGCAGTACTTC; CDR3aa: CASSTGTFYEQYF
j_gene: TRBJ1-5; d_gene: NA; abundance: many; v_gene: TRBV7-9; CDR3nt: TGTGCCAGCAGCTCACAGGGAGTAGGACAGCCCCAGCATTTT; CDR3aa: CASSSQGVGQPQHF